The next 26 T cell receptor beta chains were all read from a single sample in a study of shared clonotypes between healthy human individuals. CD8 cells regarded as naive lacked CD45RO, were positively chosen for CCR7, and omitted terminally differentiated effector memory CD45RA+ cells. The data were produced by immunoSEQ multiplex PCR, yet TCRdb's version contains in-frame clones alone and is incomplete. The sample has 800,000 to 950,000 clones, about 96% seen once. The specimen was naive CD8+ T cells sorted from blood. The receptors stem from a man between 25 and 39 years old in good health.

This rearrangement joins TRBV4-1 to TRBJ1-4; a possible D gene is TRBD1 (5 bases). The CDR3 covers 16 residues. V was pared by 0 bases and J by 0 bases, with 8 bases between. Germline V gene sequence: CDR1 MGHRA, CDR2 YSYEKL. The chain's CDR3 is CASSQDEGATNEKLFF. In DNA form, the CDR3 reads TGCGCCAGCAGCCAAGATGAAGGGGCAACTAATGAAAAACTGTTTTTT.

A note on this clone: Other DNA sequences of this sample code for an identical CDR3. The CDR3 here is CASSSYRSSYEQYF. In DNA form, the CDR3 reads TGTGCCAGCAGTTCGTACAGGAGCTCCTACGAGCAGTACTTC. V and J are TRBV27 and TRBJ2-7; D is possibly TRBD1 (5 bases). V was shortened by 4 bases and J by 0 bases, with 10 bases between the two germline ends. Germline lookup yields CDR1 MNHEY and CDR2 SMNVEV (reference sequence). The CDR3 spans 14 residues.

The chain combines TRBV11-2 with TRBJ2-7, with D unclear. V was pared by 2 bases and J by 3 bases, with 8 bases between. The CDR3 covers 13 residues. Germline V lookup: CDR1 SGHAT, CDR2 FQNNGV. The CDR3 is CASSLFVGYEQYF. The CDR3 DNA reads TGTGCCAGCAGCTTATTCGTGGGCTACGAGCAGTACTTC.

The V gene is TRBV7-9, the J gene TRBJ2-1, with 13 bases that match TRBD2. Germline CDR1 and CDR2: SEHNR and FQNEAQ (reference sequence). The CDR3 covers 15 residues. The V and J ends lost 5 bases and 7 bases, in that order; junction bases with no gene match: 5. CDR3 in amino acids: CASSILAGGSNEQFF. The DNA of the CDR3 is TGTGCCAGCAGCATACTAGCGGGAGGGTCAAATGAGCAGTTCTTC.

This clone was seen a single time. The CDR3 nucleotides read TGCGCCAGCAGTCAATCGGGGCTCTCTGGGGCCAACGTCCTGACTTTC. Translation gives CASSQSGLSGANVLTF. The chain is built from TRBV23-1 and TRBJ2-6, with a tentative D call TRBD1 (5 bases). TRBV23-1 is annotated as an ORF whose role is uncertain. This CDR3 region has 16 residues. Trimming pared 0 bases from V and 0 bases from J, leaving 6 bases between.

A word on this clone: Other DNA sequences of this sample code for an identical CDR3. The chain links TRBV27 to TRBJ2-7, with D possibly matching TRBD2 (6 bases). CDR1 is MNHEY, CDR2 SMNVEV, per germline (reference sequence). The CDR3 sequence is 13 residues long. Between the trimmed V and J ends, which lost 3 bases and 4 bases, there was a span of 10 bases. The CDR3 here is CASSFGGGYEQYF. The CDR3, as DNA: TGTGCCAGCAGTTTTGGTGGGGGGTACGAGCAGTACTTC.

The gene calls are TRBV7-8 and TRBJ2-7; 8 nucleotides line up with TRBD2. Germline V lookup: CDR1 SGHVS, CDR2 FQNEAQ. This CDR3 region has 15 residues. Unmatched junction bases numbered 13, after V lost 6 bases and J lost 6 bases. The CDR3 is CASSQRTGGPLEQYF. DNA for the CDR3: TGTGCCAGCAGTCAGAGGACGGGAGGGCCTCTCGAGCAGTACTTC.

The chain links TRBV4-1 to TRBJ1-1; no definite D call. The length of the CDR3 is 15 residues. Germline V CDR1 and CDR2: MGHRA, YSYEKL. V was pared by 2 bases and J by 1 base, with 11 bases between. CDR3 coding DNA: TGCGCCAGCAGCCAACCAGAGTCTCAGAACACTGAAGCTTTCTTT. This gives the protein CASSQPESQNTEAFF.

V usage is TRBV30 and J usage is TRBJ1-2; a weak D match, TRBD1 (5 bases). Trimming pared 5 bases from V and 6 bases from J, leaving 13 bases between. Germline CDR1 reads GTSNPN; CDR2 reads SVGIG (reference sequence). The length of the CDR3 is 12 residues. The DNA for the CDR3 is TGTGCCTGGGGCGGGGCGGCGCATGGCTACACCTTC. Its protein product is CAWGGAAHGYTF.

This chain uses TRBV7-9 with TRBJ2-7; TRBD1 agrees at 9 bases. Unmatched junction bases numbered 8, after V lost 3 bases and J lost 5 bases. The CDR3 has 15 residues. Looked up from germline, CDR1 is SEHNR and CDR2 is FQNEAQ (reference sequence). CDR3 loop: CASSLWDRARDEQYF. DNA of the CDR3: TGTGCCAGCAGCTTGTGGGACAGGGCGCGGGACGAGCAGTACTTC.

V is TRBV4-3 and J is TRBJ2-1, with unresolved D. CDR3 size: 13 residues. The germline gives CDR1 LGHNA, CDR2 YSLEER. V gave up 0 bases and J gave up 8 bases, with 8 bases separating them. The CDR3 DNA sequence: TGCGCCAGCAGCCAAGATTGGGGTCATGAGCAGTTCTTC. Protein product: CASSQDWGHEQFF.

The V gene is TRBV28, the J gene TRBJ1-5; D ambiguous. V lost 3 bases, J lost 0 bases, and 15 bases lay in between. The CDR3 loop spans 17 amino acids. Germline V gives CDR1 MDHEN, CDR2 SYDVKM. For the CDR3, the DNA is TGTGCCAGCAGTTTTAGGTCAGGAAGCGGTAGCAATCAGCCCCAGCATTTT. Amino acids: CASSFRSGSGSNQPQHF.

The chain carries TRBV7-2 and TRBJ2-1; tentative D call: TRBD1 (5 bases). V was shortened by 1 base and J by 10 bases, with 14 bases between the two germline ends. Per the germline V gene, CDR1 is SGHTA and CDR2 is FQGNSA. The CDR3 totals 14 residues. CDR3 sequence reads: CASSLVGSGPEQFF. For the CDR3, the DNA is TGTGCCAGCAGCTTAGTTGGCTCAGGGCCAGAGCAGTTCTTC.

The V call is TRBV7-9, the J call TRBJ2-1, with 12 bases aligning to TRBD1. This CDR3 is 16 amino acids long. In germline, CDR1 is SEHNR, CDR2 FQNEAQ (reference sequence). Trimming took 5 bases from V and 2 from J; bases not matched to a gene: 4. Here the CDR3 reads CASSPGTGGAYNEQFF. The CDR3 DNA reads TGTGCCAGCAGCCCAGGGACAGGGGGCGCCTACAATGAGCAGTTCTTC.

DNA of the CDR3: TGTGCCAGCAGCTTAGTACCAGCGGGGAACAATGAGCAGTTCTTC. Protein product: CASSLVPAGNNEQFF. The chain combines TRBV7-2 with TRBJ2-1; 7 bases fit TRBD2. V lost 1 base to trimming and J lost 5 bases; unmatched junction nucleotides: 5. Germline loops: CDR1 SGHTA, CDR2 FQGNSA. The CDR3 totals 15 residues.

V and J are TRBV11-3 and TRBJ2-7, with D tentatively TRBD1 or TRBD2 (5 bases each). Between the trimmed V and J ends, which lost 5 bases and 5 bases, there was a span of 16 bases. The CDR3 has 14 amino acids. Germline V gene sequence: CDR1 SGHNT, CDR2 YENEEA. Written as DNA, the CDR3 is TGTGCCAGCAGCCCCGGGACGGAATCAGACGAGCAGTACTTC. This sequence encodes CASSPGTESDEQYF.

Comment on this clone: This specimen includes other DNA sequences encoding the same CDR3. This sequence joins TRBV4-1 and TRBJ2-5; D unclear. This CDR3 contains 12 residues. Per the germline V gene, CDR1 is MGHRA and CDR2 is YSYEKL. Trimming stripped 2 bases from V and 1 base from J, with 2 bases between. For the CDR3, the DNA is TGCGCCAGCAGCCAACCCCAAGAGACCCAGTACTTC. Residues: CASSQPQETQYF.

V gene TRBV21-1 combines with J gene TRBJ2-1; the D call TRBD1 from the table was never checked on the DNA. TRBV21-1 is recorded as a pseudogene. The CDR3 loop spans 18 amino acids. The DNA of the CDR3 is TGTGCCAGCAGCAAAGTGATTGTGGCAGGGTCGAGGTCCCATGAGCAGTTCTTC. Translating it yields CASSKVIVAGSRSHEQFF.

J is TRBJ2-1 and V is TRBV6-5, with TRBD2 matching over 7 bases. The CDR3 spans 15 residues. Germline V CDR1 and CDR2: MNHEY, SVGAGI. V gave up 2 bases and J gave up 7 bases; unmatched junction bases: 8. In DNA form, the CDR3 reads TGTGCCAGCAGTTACGGGGCGGGAGAGGGAAATGAGCAGTTCTTC. This sequence encodes CASSYGAGEGNEQFF.

The genes are TRBV4-1 and TRBJ1-1; tentatively, D is TRBD1 (6 bases). The germline V gene has CDR1 MGHRA and CDR2 YSYEKL. The CDR3 totals 15 residues. Trimming removed 3 bases at V and 3 bases at J, with 14 bases between. The CDR3 region is CASSHLGGADTEAFF. DNA of the CDR3: TGCGCCAGCAGCCATCTTGGGGGCGCGGACACTGAAGCTTTCTTT.

The V and J genes are TRBV2 and TRBJ2-7, with D unclear. Germline CDR1 reads SNHLY; CDR2 reads FYNNEI. The CDR3 consists of 15 residues. V lost 3 bases and J 0 bases, leaving 12 bases between the germline ends. This CDR3 reads CASSDDDLSSYEQYF. Here the CDR3 DNA reads TGTGCCAGCAGTGACGACGACCTGAGCTCCTACGAGCAGTACTTC. Combining the CDR3 with reference TRBV2 and TRBJ2-7 gives the whole variable domain EPEVTQTPSHQVTQMGQEVILRCVPISNHLYFYWYRQILGQKVEFLVSFYNNEISEKSEIFDDQFSVERPDGSNFTLKIRSTKLEDSAMYFCASSDDDLSSYEQYFGPGTRLTVT.

The chain employs TRBV2 and TRBJ1-2; 12 nucleotides agree with TRBD1. This CDR3 is 17 amino acids long. Trimming cost V 2 bases and J 1 base; bases outside gene matches: 5. Germline V gives CDR1 SNHLY, CDR2 FYNNEI. DNA for the CDR3: TGTGCCAGCAGTGAAACGGGACAGGGGGCCTTTAACTATGGCTACACCTTC. Encoded protein: CASSETGQGAFNYGYTF.

The V call is TRBV30, the J call TRBJ2-1, with 16 positions matching TRBD2. The germline gives CDR1 GTSNPN, CDR2 SVGIG (reference sequence). The CDR3 runs 17 residues. The ends lost 7 bases at V and 9 bases at J; junction bases unmatched: 15. CDR3 coding DNA: TGTGCCTCTACCGGGACTAGCGGGAGGGCCCCTGCCTTTGAGCAGTTCTTC. It is translated as CASTGTSGRAPAFEQFF.

The rearrangement uses TRBV30 and TRBJ2-1; 14 bases align to TRBD2. Unmatched junction bases numbered 3, after V lost 3 bases and J lost 5 bases. Per the germline V gene, CDR1 is GTSNPN and CDR2 is SVGIG (reference sequence). CDR3 length: 15 residues. The CDR3 loop reads CAWSTGLAGDNEQFF. The CDR3 DNA is TGTGCCTGGAGCACGGGACTAGCGGGAGACAATGAGCAGTTCTTC. Drawing the rest from reference TRBV30 and TRBJ2-1, the complete variable domain is SQTIHQWPATLVQPVGSPLSLECTVEGTSNPNLYWYRQAAGRGLQLLFYSVGIGQISSEVPQNLSASRPQDRQFILSSKKLLLSDSGFYLCAWSTGLAGDNEQFFGPGTRLTVL.

This chain uses TRBV7-9 with TRBJ2-1, with 8 nucleotides matching TRBD2. CDR1 is SEHNR and CDR2 is FQNEAQ in the germline V gene (reference sequence). The V and J ends lost 8 bases and 8 bases, in that order; junction bases with no gene match: 11. The CDR3 has 14 residues. The chain's CDR3 is CASRSGSSLDEQFF. CDR3 nucleotide sequence: TGTGCCAGCCGGAGCGGGAGTTCACTGGATGAGCAGTTCTTC. The variable domain in full, with the rest retrieved from reference TRBV7-9 and TRBJ2-1, is DTGVSQNPRHKITKRGQNVTFRCDPISEHNRLYWYRQTLGQGPEFLTYFQNEAQLEKSRLLSDRFSAERPKGSFSTLEIQRTEQGDSAMYLCASRSGSSLDEQFFGPGTRLTVL.

This rearrangement joins TRBV7-9 to TRBJ2-3; TRBD2 matches at 7 bases. The CDR3 is 19 amino acids. CDR1 and CDR2 from the germline V gene are SEHNR and FQNEAQ (reference sequence). Trimming cost V 5 bases and J 3 bases; bases outside gene matches: 20. The CDR3: CASSHTVHSRDYWTDTQYF. CDR3 DNA: TGTGCCAGCAGCCACACGGTGCACTCCCGGGACTATTGGACAGATACGCAGTATTTT.